The 23 T cell receptor beta chains reported below all come from one sample, sequenced in a study of cytomegalovirus exposure and HLA in healthy donors. Primers: 60 Vbeta forward and 13 Jbeta reverse. Profiled with immunoSEQ multiplex PCR; TCRdb holds only in-frame clones, not every one. The sample has approximately 150,000 clones, more than 65% seen once. The sequenced sample consisted of PBMCs. The receptors here all came from a woman aged 40 to 50 in good health and CMV-seropositive.

The chain uses TRBV6-1 and TRBJ2-5; D is unresolved. The J call may be incorrect, as the DNA end agrees better with TRBJ2-7. This CDR3 has 15 amino acids. Germline CDR1 MNHNS, CDR2 SASEGT. The CDR3 region has the DNA TGTGCCAGCAATCCGTTCCAGCGACCTACCTACGAGCAGTACTTC. Translation: CASNPFQRPTYEQYF.

This chain links TRBV29-1 with TRBJ2-1; 12 bases are a match to TRBD1. Germline assignment: CDR1 SQVTM and CDR2 ANQGSEA. Losses at the gene ends were 6 bases for V and 8 bases for J; bases not matched to a gene: 8. The CDR3 is made up of 14 amino acids. CDR3 DNA sequence: TGCAGCGTCCCGGGACAGGGGGCTTTAGATGAGCAGTTCTTC. It specifies CSVPGQGALDEQFF.

A remark on this clone: One end of the junction does not line up with germline, which may come from a read error. V gene TRBV7-7 combines with J gene TRBJ2-7; D uncertain. This CDR3 region has 14 residues. Per germline, CDR1 SSHAT and CDR2 FNYEAQ (reference sequence). CDR3 residues: CASSLSPGTYEQYF. The CDR3 nucleotides read TGTGCTAGCAGCTTGAGCCCCGGTACCTACGAGCAGTACTTC. Variable domain in full (rest from reference TRBV7-7 and TRBJ2-7): GAGVSQSPRYKVTKRGQDVTLRCDPISSHATLYWYQQALGQGPEFLTYFNYEAQPDKSGLPSDRFSAERPEGSISTLTIQRTEQRDSAMYRCASSLSPGTYEQYFGPGTRLTVT.

This clone was seen more than once but under ten times. CDR3 nucleotide sequence: TGTGCCAGCAGTCTAAGGGGGCGCGGCTATGGCTACACCTTC. This translates into CASSLRGRGYGYTF. This sequence joins TRBV6-5 and TRBJ1-2, with 7 bases identical to TRBD1. Germline values: CDR1 MNHEY, CDR2 SVGAGI. The CDR3 runs 14 residues. V lost 5 bases to trimming and J lost 4 bases; unmatched junction nucleotides: 7.

The rearrangement uses TRBV19 and TRBJ2-1; 9 bases agree with TRBD2. CDR3 length: 16 residues. V was pared by 2 bases and J by 6 bases, with 8 bases of the junction left unmatched. Germline values: CDR1 LNHDA, CDR2 SQIVND (reference sequence). CDR3 sequence (DNA): TGTGCCAGTAGTATACTAGGGACTAGCCTTCGCAATGAGCAGTTCTTC. Its protein is CASSILGTSLRNEQFF. The full variable domain, in which reference TRBV19 and TRBJ2-1 provide the parts outside the CDR3, is DGGITQSPKYLFRKEGQNVTLSCEQNLNHDAMYWYRQDPGQGLRLIYYSQIVNDFQKGDIAEGYSVSREKKESFPLTVTSAQKNPTAFYLCASSILGTSLRNEQFFGPGTRLTVL.

This clone was seen just once. The chain couples TRBV27 to TRBJ2-2, with a possible D match to TRBD2 (6 bases). The CDR3 has 13 amino acids. Germline assignment: CDR1 MNHEY and CDR2 SMNVEV (reference sequence). V shed 3 bases and J shed 5 bases, with 7 bases lying between them. The CDR3 spells CASSFGRTGELFF. As DNA, the CDR3 is TGTGCCAGCAGTTTCGGGAGAACCGGGGAGCTGTTTTTT.

This clone was counted a few times. The chain links TRBV6-6 to TRBJ2-1; D may be TRBD1 (6 bases). The CDR3 contains 16 residues. CDR1 is MNHNY and CDR2 is SVGAGI in the germline V gene (reference sequence). Trimming pared 0 bases from V and 1 base from J, leaving 10 bases between. As DNA, the CDR3 is TGTGCCAGCAGTTACTCGATAGGGGGTTCCTACAATGAGCAGTTCTTC. Protein: CASSYSIGGSYNEQFF.

This chain uses TRBV6-1 with TRBJ1-1, with 8 bases matching TRBD1. This CDR3 is 16 amino acids long. J lost 5 bases, V lost 3 bases, and 11 bases had no gene match. The germline gives CDR1 MNHNS, CDR2 SASEGT. CDR3 in amino acids: CASSDQGARPLTEAFF. CDR3 in DNA: TGTGCCAGCAGTGATCAGGGGGCGCGCCCACTGACTGAAGCTTTCTTT.

The chain couples TRBV6-5 to TRBJ1-2; 8 positions agree with TRBD1. From germline, CDR1 is MNHEY and CDR2 SVGAGI. The CDR3 consists of 15 residues. V lost 6 bases and J lost 3; bases outside the gene matches: 9. The chain's CDR3 is CASRRRGLTHYGYTF. CDR3 nucleotide sequence: TGTGCCAGCAGACGCAGGGGGCTGACCCACTATGGCTACACCTTC.

This chain links TRBV28 with TRBJ2-7; 8 bases align to TRBD2. The CDR3 loop spans 17 amino acids. Germline CDR1 MDHEN, CDR2 SYDVKM. J lost 0 bases, V lost 4 bases, and 11 bases had no gene match. CDR3 residues: CASSSNPPSGYSYEQYF. The CDR3 DNA sequence: TGTGCCAGCAGTTCTAACCCCCCTAGCGGGTACTCCTACGAGCAGTACTTC.

This chain links TRBV28 with TRBJ2-5; 10 positions agree with TRBD2. Unmatched junction bases numbered 7, after V lost 11 bases and J lost 4 bases. The germline gives CDR1 MDHEN, CDR2 SYDVKM. The CDR3 runs to 13 residues. The CDR3 coding sequence is TGTGCCGGAAAGCGGGAGGGAGGAGAGACCCAGTACTTC. Translating gives CAGKREGGETQYF.

As DNA, the CDR3 is TGTGCCAGCAGCCAAGATTGGGACAGAAACAATGAGCAGTTCTTC. This gives the protein CASSQDWDRNNEQFF. The V and J genes are TRBV4-2 and TRBJ2-1; 7 nucleotides align to TRBD1. Germline V gene lookup returns CDR1 LGHNA and CDR2 YNFKEQ. There are 15 residues in the CDR3. V dropped 0 bases and J dropped 5; count of bases not matched to a gene: 4.

V usage is TRBV18 and J usage is TRBJ2-1; 10 bases line up with TRBD2. Germline CDR1 and CDR2: KGHSH and LQKENI. The junction had 8 bases not matched to a gene; V was cut back by 1 base and J by 8 bases. The CDR3 sequence is 16 residues long. CDR3 in DNA: TGTGCCAGCTCACCACGTTCTAGCGGGGGTATCGATGAGCAGTTCTTC. Amino acid sequence: CASSPRSSGGIDEQFF.

V is TRBV5-1 and J is TRBJ2-7; perhaps TRBD2 as D (5 bases). Germline loops: CDR1 SGHRS, CDR2 YFSETQ. This CDR3 has 14 residues. V lost 0 bases, J lost 2 bases, and 9 bases lay in between. The CDR3 DNA follows: TGCGCCAGCAGCTTGGGGACTCCTACCTACGAGCAGTACTTC. Its translation: CASSLGTPTYEQYF. The full variable domain, completed using reference TRBV5-1 and TRBJ2-7, is KAGVTQTPRYLIKTRGQQVTLSCSPISGHRSVSWYQQTPGQGLQFLFEYFSETQRNKGNFPGRFSGRQFSNSRSEMNVSTLELGDSALYLCASSLGTPTYEQYFGPGTRLTVT.

This chain links TRBV28 with TRBJ1-2, with TRBD1 matching over 7 bases. The germline V gene encodes CDR1 MDHEN and CDR2 SYDVKM. The junction had 10 bases not matched to a gene; V was cut back by 6 bases and J by 0 bases. This CDR3 is built from 16 residues. CDR3 DNA: TGTGCCAGCAGCGTCGAACCGGGACAGACTAACTATGGCTACACCTTC. The encoded protein is CASSVEPGQTNYGYTF.

V is TRBV5-6 and J is TRBJ1-1; D might be TRBD1 (6 bases). Germline CDR1 SGHDT, CDR2 YYEEEE. This CDR3 has 15 residues. V dropped 6 bases and J dropped 1 base, with 16 bases sitting between them. CDR3 nucleotide sequence: TGTGCCAGCATCGGGACACCTAGGGGGAACACTGAAGCTTTCTTT. Its translation is CASIGTPRGNTEAFF.

The rearrangement links TRBV6-6 to TRBJ1-2, with D possibly TRBD1 on 5 matching bases. The CDR3 runs to 15 residues. The V gene lost 0 bases and the J gene lost 5 bases, with 13 bases spanning the gap. Germline loops: CDR1 MNHNY, CDR2 SVGAGI (reference sequence). The chain's CDR3 is CASSYSFPRDYGYTF. Written as DNA, the CDR3 is TGTGCCAGCAGTTACTCGTTTCCCAGGGATTATGGCTACACCTTC.

The V call is TRBV10-2, the J call TRBJ2-7; TRBD2 matches 11 bases. The V gene end was trimmed by 5 bases and the J gene end by 4 bases; junction bases not matched to a gene: 4. The length of the CDR3 is 14 residues. Germline CDR1 WSHSY, CDR2 SAAADI. This chain's CDR3 is CASSLAGGPYEQYF. CDR3 DNA sequence: TGCGCCAGCAGTTTAGCGGGAGGGCCTTACGAGCAGTACTTC.

This clone was counted a single time. This rearrangement joins TRBV7-2 to TRBJ1-2; tentative D call: TRBD1 (6 bases). The CDR3 has 14 amino acids. CDR1 and CDR2 (germline): SGHTA, FQGNSA. V lost 6 bases to trimming and J lost 4 bases, with 15 bases between them. DNA of the CDR3: TGTGCCAGCAGTCCGGGGGGGGCATTCTATGGCTACACCTTC. It yields the protein CASSPGGAFYGYTF.

The chain employs TRBV4-3 and TRBJ1-1; 10 bases map to TRBD1. This CDR3 region has 16 residues. Losses at the gene ends were 4 bases for V and 5 bases for J; bases not matched to a gene: 10. Germline V gene lookup returns CDR1 LGHNA and CDR2 YSLEER. In DNA form, the CDR3 reads TGCGCCAGCAGCCGCCCGGGACAGGGGATGACGACTGAAGCTTTCTTT. Translating gives CASSRPGQGMTTEAFF.

The chain is built from TRBV18 and TRBJ2-3, with 9 bases matching TRBD2. The CDR3 contains 16 residues. Germline CDR1 KGHSH, CDR2 LQKENI. V lost 3 bases and J lost 5; bases outside the gene matches: 9. The CDR3 sequence: CASSPGLASERDTQYF. For the CDR3, the DNA is TGTGCCAGCTCACCGGGACTAGCTTCAGAGAGAGATACGCAGTATTTT.

A word on this clone: The germline gene is not matched at one end of the junction; a read error may be the cause. The chain carries TRBV5-1 and TRBJ1-1, with D possibly TRBD1 on 6 matching bases. Germline loops: CDR1 SGHRS, CDR2 YFSETQ. The CDR3 is 15 residues long. This chain's CDR3 is CASRLGQGGDTEAFF. The CDR3 DNA sequence: TGCGCCAGCAGGTTGGGACAAGGGGGAGACACTGAAGCTTTCTTT.

The CDR3 DNA is TGCGCCAGCAGTCTAAGGAAGGCAGGGGTGTCCCAAATAGGAGAGCAGTACTTC. The encoded protein is CASSLRKAGVSQIGEQYF. The chain carries TRBV23-1 and TRBJ2-7, with D possibly TRBD1 on 6 matching bases. TRBV23-1 falls under the ORF class, with uncertain function. This CDR3 has 18 residues. Trimming left V 4 bases short and J 7 bases short, with 29 bases between.